Following are 10 T cell receptor beta chains from one sample sequenced in a study of blood T cells in healthy people across ages (dated by TCRdb to between 2014 and 2017). The library came from 5' RACE. These reads were obtained on an Illumina HiSeq 2500. A second PCR of about 7 to 12 cycles was run with a J-beta primer mix and a sample-barcoded 5' primer. Starting from the raw public reads, TCRdb applied fastp trimming at Q25, assembled clones with MiXCR and retained in-frame beta chains. When rows share a CDR3 protein, they turn into one entry using the most common DNA and genes. For this sample the table gives a few hundred thousand distinct CDR3 sequences, of which about 26% were detected only once. Less than 20% of the sample belongs to the ten largest clones. Specimen: blood. These receptors came from a woman in her sixties or seventies in good health.

Only a few counts were recorded for this clonotype. The V call is TRBV20-1, the J call TRBJ2-6; D possibly corresponds to TRBD2 (7 bases). CDR1 is DFQATT and CDR2 is SNEGSKA in the germline V gene (reference sequence). The CDR3 spans 19 residues. The V end lost 2 bases, the J end lost 0 bases, and 20 bases lay between the germline ends. The CDR3 is CSARSPWGGISSGANVLTF. Written as DNA, the CDR3 is TGCAGTGCTAGATCGCCTTGGGGGGGCATCAGCTCTGGGGCCAACGTCCTGACTTTC.

This clonotype turned up a few times. J is TRBJ1-2 and V is TRBV5-1; 9 nucleotides agree with TRBD1. CDR1 is SGHRS, CDR2 YFSETQ, per germline. V dropped 0 bases and J dropped 4; count of bases not matched to a gene: 4. This CDR3 has 15 amino acids. The DNA of the CDR3 is TGCGCCAGCAGCTTGGGACAGGGGGAACTCTATGGCTACACCTTC. Translating gives CASSLGQGELYGYTF.

This clonotype was found a few times. The chain employs TRBV4-1 and TRBJ1-5, with D hard to call. CDR1 MGHRA and CDR2 YSYEKL come from the germline V gene. There are 18 residues in the CDR3. Trimming left V 4 bases short and J 2 bases short, with 21 bases between. CDR3 protein: CASSLFWSPTRGNQPQHF. The CDR3, as DNA: TGCGCCAGCAGCCTTTTTTGGTCCCCCACGAGAGGCAATCAGCCCCAGCATTTT.

The chain uses TRBV7-2 and TRBJ2-3; possibly TRBD1 or TRBD2 for D (5 bases each). V dropped 8 bases and J dropped 6 bases, with 15 bases sitting between them. The CDR3 runs to 13 residues. The germline CDR1 and CDR2 sequences are SGHTA and FQGNSA. The CDR3 spells CASGNGAGDTQYF. In DNA form, the CDR3 reads TGTGCCAGCGGTAACGGGGCCGGGGATACGCAGTATTTT.

Ten or more counts support this clonotype. V is TRBV29-1 and J is TRBJ2-1, with D uncertain. The end of the DNA fits TRBJ2-7 better, so the J call may be wrong. Per the germline V gene, CDR1 is SQVTM and CDR2 is ANQGSEA. The CDR3 spans 12 residues. This chain's CDR3 is CSVGRQGYEQYF. DNA of the CDR3: TGCAGCGTTGGTAGGCAAGGCTACGAGCAGTACTTC.

There are a few counts of this clonotype. The chain links TRBV3-1 to TRBJ2-2; TRBD2 aligns across 13 bases. V was clipped by 2 bases and J by 6 bases; unmatched bases: 12. CDR1 is LGHDT and CDR2 is YNNKEL in the germline V gene (reference sequence). CDR3 length equals 19 residues. The CDR3 is CASSQNRLAGGRNAGELFF. CDR3 DNA: TGTGCCAGCAGCCAAAATCGACTAGCGGGGGGCCGAAACGCCGGGGAGCTGTTTTTT.

This clonotype was found a few times. The V gene is TRBV15, the J gene TRBJ2-5; 7 nucleotides match TRBD1. This CDR3 is 15 amino acids long. The V gene's germline CDR1 is LNHNV and CDR2 YYDKDF (reference sequence). J lost 2 bases, V lost 5 bases, and 8 bases had no gene match. The DNA of the CDR3 is TGTGCCACCAGCTTGACGACAGGGCCACAAGAGACCCAGTACTTC. It translates to CATSLTTGPQETQYF. Together with reference TRBV15 and TRBJ2-5, the CDR3 gives the full variable domain: DAMVIQNPRYQVTQFGKPVTLSCSQTLNHNVMYWYQQKSSQAPKLLFHYYDKDFNNEADTPDNFQSRRPNTSFCFLDIRSPGLGDTAMYLCATSLTTGPQETQYFGPGTRLLVL.

The chain is built from TRBV5-1 and TRBJ2-1; the match to TRBD2 covers 9 bases. The trim removed 6 bases at V and 0 bases at J, leaving 7 bases unmatched. CDR1 and CDR2 from the germline V gene are SGHRS and YFSETQ. The CDR3 extends over 16 amino acids. The CDR3 protein is CASTAGGSASYNEQFF. In DNA form, the CDR3 reads TGCGCCAGCACAGCGGGGGGTTCTGCCTCCTACAATGAGCAGTTCTTC.

For this clonotype: Germline is not matched at one junction end, which may reflect a read error. The chain joins TRBV27 to TRBJ2-5; 9 bases agree with TRBD2. This CDR3 contains 16 residues. Germline V gene lookup returns CDR1 MNHEY and CDR2 SMNVEV (reference sequence). The CDR3: CASSLEWRGGIETLYF. DNA of the CDR3: TGTGCCAGCAGTTTAGAATGGCGGGGGGGCATCGAGACCCTGTACTTC.

This clonotype was found a few times. This chain uses TRBV20-1 with TRBJ2-3; TRBD2 matches at 14 bases. The junction had 6 bases not matched to a gene; V was cut back by 5 bases and J by 5 bases. The germline V gene encodes CDR1 DFQATT and CDR2 SNEGSKA (reference sequence). CDR3 size: 15 residues. The CDR3, as DNA: TGCAGTGCTCCGGGACTAGCGGGGGATGGAGATACGCAGTATTTT. It translates to CSAPGLAGDGDTQYF.